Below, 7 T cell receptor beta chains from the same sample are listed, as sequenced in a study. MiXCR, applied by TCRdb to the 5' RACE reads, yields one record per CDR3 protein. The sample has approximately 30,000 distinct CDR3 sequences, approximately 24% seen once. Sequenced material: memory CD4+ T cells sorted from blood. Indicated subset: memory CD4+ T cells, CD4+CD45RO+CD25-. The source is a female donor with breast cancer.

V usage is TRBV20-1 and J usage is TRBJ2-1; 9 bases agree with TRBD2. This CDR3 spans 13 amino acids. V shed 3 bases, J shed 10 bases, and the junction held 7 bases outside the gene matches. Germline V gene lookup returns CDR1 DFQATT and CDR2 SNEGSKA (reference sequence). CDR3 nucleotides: TGCAGTGCTAGCGCTAGCGGGAATGGGGAGCAGTTCTTC. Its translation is CSASASGNGEQFF.

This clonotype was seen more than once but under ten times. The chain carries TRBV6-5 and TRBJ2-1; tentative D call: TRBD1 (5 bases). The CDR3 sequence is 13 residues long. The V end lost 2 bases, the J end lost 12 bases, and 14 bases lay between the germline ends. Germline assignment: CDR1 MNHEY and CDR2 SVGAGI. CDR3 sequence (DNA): TGTGCCAGCAGTTACAAAGGGGCCAGCACGCAGTTCTTC. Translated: CASSYKGASTQFF.

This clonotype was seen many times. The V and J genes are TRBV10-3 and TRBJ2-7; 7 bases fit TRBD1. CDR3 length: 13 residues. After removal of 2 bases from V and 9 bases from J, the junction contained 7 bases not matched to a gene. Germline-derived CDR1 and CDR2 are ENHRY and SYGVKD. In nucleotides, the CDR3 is TGTGCCATCAGTGAGCCTACTACAGGGGTGCAGTACTTC. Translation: CAISEPTTGVQYF.

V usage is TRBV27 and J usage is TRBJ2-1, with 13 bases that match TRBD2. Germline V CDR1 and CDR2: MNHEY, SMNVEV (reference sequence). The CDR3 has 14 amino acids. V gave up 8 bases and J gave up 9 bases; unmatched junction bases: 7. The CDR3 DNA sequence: TGTGCCAGCGGGGGACTAGCGGGAAATCGTGAGCAGTTCTTC. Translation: CASGGLAGNREQFF.

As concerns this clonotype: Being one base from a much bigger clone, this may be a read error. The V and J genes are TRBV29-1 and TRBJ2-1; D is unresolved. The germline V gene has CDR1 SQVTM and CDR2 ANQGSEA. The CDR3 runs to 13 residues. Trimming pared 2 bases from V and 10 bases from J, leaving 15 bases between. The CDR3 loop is CSVEPNDSYEQFF. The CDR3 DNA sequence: TGCAGCGTTGAACCGAACGACTCCTACGAGCAGTTCTTC.

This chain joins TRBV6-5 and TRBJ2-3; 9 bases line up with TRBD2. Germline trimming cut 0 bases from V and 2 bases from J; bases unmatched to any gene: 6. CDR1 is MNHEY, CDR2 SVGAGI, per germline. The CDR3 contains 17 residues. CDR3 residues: CASSYSTLAGPTDTQYF. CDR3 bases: TGTGCCAGCAGTTACTCGACTCTAGCGGGACCCACAGATACGCAGTATTTT.

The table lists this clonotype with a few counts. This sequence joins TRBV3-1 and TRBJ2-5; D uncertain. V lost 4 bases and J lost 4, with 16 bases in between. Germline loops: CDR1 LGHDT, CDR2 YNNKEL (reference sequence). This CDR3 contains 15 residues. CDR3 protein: CASSPEARMGETQYF. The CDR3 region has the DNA TGTGCCAGCAGCCCAGAAGCTCGGATGGGAGAGACCCAGTACTTC.